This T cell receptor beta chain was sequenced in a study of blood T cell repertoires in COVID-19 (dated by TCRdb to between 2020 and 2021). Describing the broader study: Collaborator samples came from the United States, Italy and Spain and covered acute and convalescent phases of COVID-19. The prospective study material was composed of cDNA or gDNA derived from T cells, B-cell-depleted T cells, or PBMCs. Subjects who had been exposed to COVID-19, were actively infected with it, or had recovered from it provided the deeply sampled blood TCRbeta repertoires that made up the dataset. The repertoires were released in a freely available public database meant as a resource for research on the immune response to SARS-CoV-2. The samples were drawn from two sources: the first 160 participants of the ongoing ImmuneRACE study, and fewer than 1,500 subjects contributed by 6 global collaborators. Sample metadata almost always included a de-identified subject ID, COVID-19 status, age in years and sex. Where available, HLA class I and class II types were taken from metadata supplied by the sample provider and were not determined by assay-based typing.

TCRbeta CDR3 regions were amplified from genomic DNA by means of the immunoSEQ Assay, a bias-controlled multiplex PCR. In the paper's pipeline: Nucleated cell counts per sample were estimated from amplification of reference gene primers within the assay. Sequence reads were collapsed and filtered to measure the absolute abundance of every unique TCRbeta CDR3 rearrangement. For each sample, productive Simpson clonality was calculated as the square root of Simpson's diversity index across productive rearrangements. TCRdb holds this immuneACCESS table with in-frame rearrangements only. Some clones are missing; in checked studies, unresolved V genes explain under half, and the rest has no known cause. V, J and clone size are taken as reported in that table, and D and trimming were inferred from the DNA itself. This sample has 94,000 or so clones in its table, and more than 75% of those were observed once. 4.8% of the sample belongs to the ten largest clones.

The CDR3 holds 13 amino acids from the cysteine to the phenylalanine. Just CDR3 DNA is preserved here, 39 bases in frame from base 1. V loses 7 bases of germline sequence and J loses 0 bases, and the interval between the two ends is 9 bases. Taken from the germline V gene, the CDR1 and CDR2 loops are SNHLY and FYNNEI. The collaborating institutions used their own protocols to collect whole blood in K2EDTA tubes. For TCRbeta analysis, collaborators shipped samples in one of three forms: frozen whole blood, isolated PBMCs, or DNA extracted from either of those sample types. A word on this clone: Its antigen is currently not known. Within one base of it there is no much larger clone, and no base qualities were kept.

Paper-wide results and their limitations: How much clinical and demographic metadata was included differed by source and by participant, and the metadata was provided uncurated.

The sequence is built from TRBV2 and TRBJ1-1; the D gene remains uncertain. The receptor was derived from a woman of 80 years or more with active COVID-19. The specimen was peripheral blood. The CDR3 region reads CASILSMNTEAFF. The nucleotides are TGTGCCAGCATTCTCAGTATGAACACTGAAGCTTTCTTT.